The 2 T cell receptor beta chains in this list originate from one sample, sequenced in a study of molecular identifiers for immune sequencing clone quantification. TCRdb recomputed calls from the PCR reads with MiXCR, one row per CDR3 protein. Of approximately 500,000 distinct CDR3 sequences in the sample, roughly 25% are singletons; the top ten hold roughly 0.77%. The specimen sequenced was naive CD8+ T cells from blood, with Jurkat cell RNA spiked in. Noted subset: FACS-sorted CD8+CD4-CCR7+CD45RA+ naive T cells. These receptors were collected from a human donor in good health. Some libraries in this study had Jurkat cell RNA spiked in.

Comments on this clonotype: This may stem from a read error, because a much larger clone lies one nucleotide away. This rearrangement joins TRBV20-1 to TRBJ1-5; D unclear. Germline CDR1 and CDR2: DFQATT and SNEGSKA (reference sequence). The CDR3 sequence is 14 residues long. The V end was cut by 0 bases, the J end by 4 bases, with 10 bases between. The CDR3 DNA follows: TGCAGTGCTAGAGATAGGTTGCTGAATCAGCCCCAGCATTTT. The encoded protein is CSARDRLLNQPQHF.

This clonotype turned up a few times. A junction boundary mismatches the germline segment, possibly from a read error. CDR3 loop: CASSLMTGEIQYF. The CDR3 nucleotides read TGTGCCAGCAGCTTAATGACCGGAGAGATCCAGTACTTC. The genes are TRBV27 and TRBJ2-5; D is unclear. CDR3 length: 13 residues. The germline gives CDR1 MNHEY, CDR2 SMNVEV (reference sequence).